The clone carrying this T cell receptor beta chain came up a few times. Its antigen is undetermined. Sorted naive CD8 T cells were those defined as CD8+CD4-CCR7+CD45RA+. This entry comes from a study of molecular identifiers for immune sequencing clone quantification. Study summary: Replicates involved a five-way split of RNA from roughly 21,000 or 96,000 naive CD8 cells, with sequencing of four. Study results and limitations: Naive cells had under 1% of molecules in clones above 20 RNA copies, effectors over 99%.

The CDR3 is 15 residues long. The germline gives CDR1 SGHTA, CDR2 FQGNSA. Trimming pared 5 bases from V and 0 bases from J, leaving 14 bases between. Bulk TCR libraries used previously described methods and listed TCR primers. TCRdb called the PCR reads again in MiXCR, with one record for every CDR3 protein. The sample lists 40,000 to 65,000 distinct CDR3 sequences, roughly 36% occurring once. The TCR was taken from a human donor in good health. Some libraries in this study had Jurkat cell RNA spiked in. Sequenced sample: naive CD8+ T cells from blood, with Jurkat cell RNA spiked in. Indicated subset: FACS-sorted CD8+CD4-CCR7+CD45RA+ naive T cells. The chain uses TRBV7-2 and TRBJ2-7; D not certain. In DNA form, the CDR3 reads TGTGCCAGCAGCGTCGACCATACGCGCTCCTACGAGCAGTACTTC. Translated, it gives CASSVDHTRSYEQYF.